The 24 T cell receptor beta chains reported below all come from one sample, sequenced in a study of T cell changes during pregnancy in multiple sclerosis. Repertoires were generated with immunoSEQ multiplex PCR, while TCRdb's copy carries only in-frame clones and drops some. The repertoire holds about 75,000 clones, with about 93% as singletons. The specimen was CD4+ T cells from peripheral blood mononuclear cells, collected before pregnancy. These receptors all stem from a female donor with multiple sclerosis, enrolled in a pregnancy study.

The chain employs TRBV7-3 and TRBJ2-1, with TRBD1 matching 10 bases. This CDR3 contains 17 residues. Germline V gives CDR1 SGHTA, CDR2 FQGTGA. Trimming removed 1 base from V and 7 bases from J; junction bases left unmatched: 10. CDR3 sequence (DNA): TGTGCCAGCAGCTTAAAGGGTCGACAGGGGGCGAGGAATGAGCAGTTCTTC. Translation: CASSLKGRQGARNEQFF.

This chain links TRBV12-2 with TRBJ2-7; the DNA was not used to check the table's D call, TRBD2. TRBV12-2 is termed a pseudogene. The CDR3 is 18 amino acids. CDR3 DNA: TGTGCAAGTCGCCCGGAGGGTAGGGGCGGGGGACCTCTTCACGAGCAGTACTTC. Its translation: CASRPEGRGGGPLHEQYF.

J is TRBJ2-7 and V is TRBV4-2; tentative D call: TRBD2 (5 bases). Looked up from germline, CDR1 is LGHNA and CDR2 is YNFKEQ. The CDR3 is 14 amino acids. Deletions cut 0 bases from V and 6 bases from J, with 12 bases between. CDR3 in amino acids: CASSQETRVTEQYF. The DNA of the CDR3 is TGTGCCAGCAGCCAAGAAACGAGGGTTACCGAGCAGTACTTC.

This chain uses TRBV7-2 with TRBJ2-1; possible D gene TRBD1, 5 bases. CDR3 length: 15 amino acids. V lost 7 bases and J lost 3, with 16 bases in between. Germline CDR1 is SGHTA and CDR2 is FQGNSA. CDR3: CASTLQSRGYNEQFF. The DNA of the CDR3 is TGTGCCAGCACCCTCCAATCTAGGGGCTACAATGAGCAGTTCTTC.

V usage is TRBV5-6 and J usage is TRBJ2-5; 8 bases line up with TRBD2. This CDR3 spans 16 amino acids. Germline CDR1 SGHDT, CDR2 YYEEEE. The V and J ends lost 1 base and 7 bases, in that order; junction bases with no gene match: 12. This chain's CDR3 is CASSLHFGGGLGTQYF. The CDR3 coding sequence is TGTGCCAGCAGCTTGCACTTCGGGGGGGGGTTGGGGACCCAGTACTTC. Full variable domain (missing parts from reference TRBV5-6 and TRBJ2-5): DAGVTQSPTHLIKTRGQQVTLRCSPKSGHDTVSWYQQALGQGPQFIFQYYEEEERQRGNFPDRFSGHQFPNYSSELNVNALLLGDSALYLCASSLHFGGGLGTQYFGPGTRLLVL.

The rearrangement joins TRBV5-1 to TRBJ1-6; tentatively, D is TRBD1 (6 bases). Trimming removed 7 bases at V and 7 bases at J, with 9 bases between. The germline CDR1 and CDR2 sequences are SGHRS and YFSETQ. The CDR3 consists of 12 residues. CDR3 in amino acids: CASGTGNSPLHF. CDR3 nucleotides: TGCGCCAGCGGCACAGGGAATTCACCCCTCCACTTT.

The rearrangement uses TRBV4-1 and TRBJ1-2; 12 nucleotides line up with TRBD1. Germline V CDR1 and CDR2: MGHRA, YSYEKL. The CDR3 totals 18 residues. With V trimmed by 3 bases and J by 2 bases, 10 bases remained unmatched. This chain's CDR3 is CASSQAGTGGKANYGYTF. CDR3 coding DNA: TGCGCCAGCAGCCAGGCCGGGACAGGGGGCAAGGCGAACTATGGCTACACCTTC.

V is TRBV5-1 and J is TRBJ2-7, with 9 bases lining up with TRBD1. V was clipped by 0 bases and J by 6 bases; unmatched bases: 10. Germline V gene sequence: CDR1 SGHRS, CDR2 YFSETQ. The CDR3 runs 16 residues. The CDR3 here is CASSLGYRTGEGEQYF. CDR3 nucleotides: TGCGCCAGCAGCTTGGGGTACAGGACAGGGGAAGGCGAGCAGTACTTC.

The J gene is TRBJ2-5, the V gene TRBV19, with D possibly being TRBD2 (6 bases). Germline V gene sequence: CDR1 LNHDA, CDR2 SQIVND (reference sequence). Trimming pared 6 bases from V and 2 bases from J, leaving 16 bases between. The CDR3 runs 15 residues. The CDR3 protein is CASRPSGLLQETQYF. The CDR3, as DNA: TGTGCCAGTAGACCAAGCGGGCTACTTCAAGAGACCCAGTACTTC.

The rearrangement joins TRBV18 to TRBJ2-7; D is unclear. Trimming pared 2 bases from V and 7 bases from J, leaving 12 bases between. Looked up from germline, CDR1 is KGHSH and CDR2 is LQKENI. The CDR3 is 13 residues long. CDR3 coding DNA: TGTGCCAGCTCACCATTTGGCGGTTGGGAGCAGTACTTC. Translated: CASSPFGGWEQYF.

The rearrangement joins TRBV29-1 to TRBJ2-7; 8 bases are a match to TRBD1. Germline V gene sequence: CDR1 SQVTM, CDR2 ANQGSEA. The CDR3 runs 17 residues. With V trimmed by 3 bases and J by 3 bases, 16 bases remained unmatched. The CDR3 nucleotides are TGCAGCGTTGACCAGGACAGGGAGTGTTGTTTAAGCTACGAGCAGTACTTC. Protein product: CSVDQDRECCLSYEQYF.

This chain uses TRBV7-6 with TRBJ2-7; D not certain. Trimming removed 0 bases at V and 1 base at J, with 4 bases between. The CDR3 loop spans 13 amino acids. Per germline, CDR1 SGHVS and CDR2 FNYEAQ. CDR3 region: CASSLAESYEQYF. CDR3 sequence (DNA): TGTGCCAGCAGCTTAGCTGAGTCCTACGAGCAGTACTTC.

This clone is a singleton in its sample. The rearrangement uses TRBV2 and TRBJ2-3, with 7 bases that match TRBD1. Germline lookup yields CDR1 SNHLY and CDR2 FYNNEI. The trim removed 2 bases at V and 2 bases at J, leaving 13 bases unmatched. CDR3 size: 18 residues. The CDR3 loop is CASSETPVRGGFTDTQYF. Written as DNA, the CDR3 is TGTGCCAGCAGTGAAACCCCTGTAAGAGGGGGCTTCACAGATACGCAGTATTTT.

The chain is built from TRBV27 and TRBJ2-3; D is unclear. Germline V lookup: CDR1 MNHEY, CDR2 SMNVEV (reference sequence). This CDR3 has 11 residues. Deletions cut 7 bases from V and 3 bases from J, with 5 bases between. CDR3: CASKQTDTQYF. The CDR3 region has the DNA TGTGCCAGCAAACAAACAGATACGCAGTATTTT.

The rearrangement uses TRBV6-1 and TRBJ2-7; a weak D match, TRBD1 (6 bases). The CDR3 is 13 residues long. CDR1 MNHNS and CDR2 SASEGT come from the germline V gene. V lost 4 bases and J 5 bases, leaving 12 bases between the germline ends. CDR3 region: CASSAIQGNEQYF. The DNA for the CDR3 is TGTGCCAGCAGTGCTATACAGGGAAACGAGCAGTACTTC.

The J gene is TRBJ1-1, the V gene TRBV18; D is possibly TRBD1 (5 bases). The germline V gene has CDR1 KGHSH and CDR2 LQKENI. CDR3 length: 14 residues. V was trimmed by 8 bases and J by 7 bases, leaving 20 bases between them. The CDR3 DNA follows: TGTGCCAGCCACGCGACGTGGGACTCGGGTGAAGCTTTCTTT. Protein: CASHATWDSGEAFF.

The V gene is TRBV5-1, the J gene TRBJ2-1, with 10 bases lining up with TRBD2. This CDR3 spans 17 amino acids. CDR1 is SGHRS and CDR2 is YFSETQ in the germline V gene. Trimming cost V 4 bases and J 1 base; bases outside gene matches: 8. The CDR3 spells CASSPSGRAISYNEQFF. The DNA for the CDR3 is TGCGCCAGCAGCCCAAGCGGGAGGGCCATTTCCTACAATGAGCAGTTCTTC.

The chain couples TRBV7-8 to TRBJ2-7, with TRBD2 identical over 11 bases. V shed 1 base and J 6 bases; nucleotides not matched to a gene: 8. The CDR3 contains 16 residues. Germline V gene sequence: CDR1 SGHVS, CDR2 FQNEAQ. CDR3 sequence reads: CASSLDRLAGSSEQYF. The CDR3 nucleotides read TGTGCCAGCAGCTTAGATCGACTAGCGGGGTCGTCCGAGCAGTACTTC.

The genes are TRBV28 and TRBJ2-3; 10 nucleotides agree with TRBD1. J was trimmed by 6 bases and V by 4 bases; bases with no gene match: 7. The CDR3 has 15 amino acids. Germline V gene lookup returns CDR1 MDHEN and CDR2 SYDVKM. In DNA, the CDR3 is TGTGCCAGCAGTTCAACGGGACAGGGGAGGGATACGCAGTATTTT. It codes for CASSSTGQGRDTQYF. The whole variable domain, remainder taken from reference TRBV28 and TRBJ2-3, is DVKVTQSSRYLVKRTGEKVFLECVQDMDHENMFWYRQDPGLGLRLIYFSYDVKMKEKGDIPEGYSVSREKKERFSLILESASTNQTSMYLCASSSTGQGRDTQYFGPGTRLTVL.

The chain joins TRBV29-1 to TRBJ2-5; 8 bases agree with TRBD2. Germline values: CDR1 SQVTM, CDR2 ANQGSEA. J was trimmed by 7 bases and V by 3 bases; bases with no gene match: 4. This CDR3 region has 12 residues. The CDR3 bases are TGCAGCGTTGACGGGGGGGCAGGGACCCAGTACTTC. Encoded protein: CSVDGGAGTQYF.

The V and J genes are TRBV28 and TRBJ2-3; 7 bases fit TRBD2. The CDR3 loop spans 13 amino acids. Losses at the gene ends were 2 bases for V and 7 bases for J; bases not matched to a gene: 3. Germline assignment: CDR1 MDHEN and CDR2 SYDVKM. In DNA, the CDR3 is TGTGCCAGCAGTTTAGGGGGACTACATACGCAGTATTTT. It translates to CASSLGGLHTQYF. The entire variable domain, with the rest obtained from reference TRBV28 and TRBJ2-3, is as follows: DVKVTQSSRYLVKRTGEKVFLECVQDMDHENMFWYRQDPGLGLRLIYFSYDVKMKEKGDIPEGYSVSREKKERFSLILESASTNQTSMYLCASSLGGLHTQYFGPGTRLTVL.

The chain links TRBV5-1 to TRBJ2-2, with 11 bases identical to TRBD2. V lost 2 bases to trimming and J lost 5 bases; unmatched junction nucleotides: 5. Germline CDR1 reads SGHRS; CDR2 reads YFSETQ. The CDR3 contains 16 residues. The DNA of the CDR3 is TGCGCCAGCAGCTTCCTAGCGGGAGGCGGGACCGGGGAGCTGTTTTTT. Translating gives CASSFLAGGGTGELFF.

This chain connects TRBV6-1 to TRBJ1-4; D is unresolved. This CDR3 is 15 amino acids long. Germline loops: CDR1 MNHNS, CDR2 SASEGT. Trimming pared 4 bases from V and 7 bases from J, leaving 16 bases between. CDR3 nucleotide sequence: TGTGCCAGCAGTGGTCGCGGGAAGCTCCCTGAAAAACTGTTTTTT. Protein product: CASSGRGKLPEKLFF.

The chain carries TRBV9 and TRBJ2-7; D possibly corresponds to TRBD1 (5 bases). The germline V gene encodes CDR1 SGDLS and CDR2 YYNGEE. The CDR3 is 16 amino acids. V gave up 3 bases and J gave up 9 bases, with 25 bases separating them. This chain's CDR3 is CASSGPEPTDFRRQYF. CDR3 nucleotide sequence: TGTGCCAGCAGCGGACCCGAACCGACAGACTTTAGAAGGCAGTACTTC.